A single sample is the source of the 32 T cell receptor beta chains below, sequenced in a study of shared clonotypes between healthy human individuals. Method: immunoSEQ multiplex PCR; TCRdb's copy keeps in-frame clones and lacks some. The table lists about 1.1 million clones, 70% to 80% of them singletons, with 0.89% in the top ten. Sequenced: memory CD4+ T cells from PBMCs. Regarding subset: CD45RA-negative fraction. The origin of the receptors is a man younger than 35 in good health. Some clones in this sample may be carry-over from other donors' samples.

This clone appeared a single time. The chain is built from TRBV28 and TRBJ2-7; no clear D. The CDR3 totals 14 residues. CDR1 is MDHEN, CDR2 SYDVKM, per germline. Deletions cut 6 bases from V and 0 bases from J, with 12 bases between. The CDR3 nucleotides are TGTGCCAGCAGCCTATATCCAGGCTCCTACGAGCAGTACTTC. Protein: CASSLYPGSYEQYF.

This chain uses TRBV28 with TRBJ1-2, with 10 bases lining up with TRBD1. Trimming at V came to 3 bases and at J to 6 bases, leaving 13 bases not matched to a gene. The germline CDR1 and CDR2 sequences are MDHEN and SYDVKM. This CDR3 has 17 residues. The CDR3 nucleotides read TGTGCCAGCAGTTTTTGGGGACAGGGGTTATCAGGAGATGGCTACACCTTC. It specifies CASSFWGQGLSGDGYTF.

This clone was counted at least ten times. The CDR3 is CASRRGQRYEQYF. The CDR3 bases are TGTGCCAGCAGGCGCGGACAGCGCTACGAGCAGTACTTC. V gene TRBV6-5 combines with J gene TRBJ2-7; TRBD1 might be the D (6 bases). Germline-derived CDR1 and CDR2 are MNHEY and SVGAGI. The CDR3 runs to 13 residues. V lost 6 bases to trimming and J lost 3 bases, with 12 bases between them.

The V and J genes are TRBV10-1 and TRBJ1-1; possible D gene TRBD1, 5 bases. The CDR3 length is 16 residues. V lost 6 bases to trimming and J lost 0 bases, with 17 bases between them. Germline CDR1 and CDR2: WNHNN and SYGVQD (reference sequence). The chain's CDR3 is CASSIRVEEVNTEAFF. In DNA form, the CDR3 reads TGCGCCAGCAGCATCAGGGTAGAGGAGGTGAACACTGAAGCTTTCTTT.

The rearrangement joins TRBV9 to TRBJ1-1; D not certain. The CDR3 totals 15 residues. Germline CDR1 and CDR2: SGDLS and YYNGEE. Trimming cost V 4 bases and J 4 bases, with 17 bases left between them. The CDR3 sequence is CASSIDPGVGTEAFF. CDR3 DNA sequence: TGTGCCAGCAGCATAGACCCGGGAGTGGGCACTGAAGCTTTCTTT.

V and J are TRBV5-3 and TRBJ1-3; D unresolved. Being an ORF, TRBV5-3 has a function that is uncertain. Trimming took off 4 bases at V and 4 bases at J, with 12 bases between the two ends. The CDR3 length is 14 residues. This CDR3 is CARSSPGKGNTIYF. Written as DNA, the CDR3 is TGTGCCAGAAGCAGCCCGGGGAAGGGAAACACCATATATTTT.

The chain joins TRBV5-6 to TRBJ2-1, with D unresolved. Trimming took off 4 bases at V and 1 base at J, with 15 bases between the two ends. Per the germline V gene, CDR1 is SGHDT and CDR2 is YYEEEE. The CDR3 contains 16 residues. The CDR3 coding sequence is TGTGCCAGCAGCCAGCCCCTAGAAGCGTCCTACAATGAGCAGTTCTTC. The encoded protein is CASSQPLEASYNEQFF.

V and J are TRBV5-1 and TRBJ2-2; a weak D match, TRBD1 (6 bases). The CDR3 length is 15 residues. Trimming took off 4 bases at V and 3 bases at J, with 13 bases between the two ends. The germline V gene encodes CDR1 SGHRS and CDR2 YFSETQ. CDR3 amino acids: CASSVAGTHTGELFF. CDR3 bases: TGCGCCAGCAGCGTAGCCGGGACACACACCGGGGAGCTGTTTTTT.

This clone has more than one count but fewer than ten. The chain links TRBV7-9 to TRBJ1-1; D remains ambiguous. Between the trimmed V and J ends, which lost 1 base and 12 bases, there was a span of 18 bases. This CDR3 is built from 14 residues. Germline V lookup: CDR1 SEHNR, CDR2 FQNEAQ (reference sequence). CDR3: CASSLGSTEAIPFF. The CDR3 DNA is TGTGCCAGCAGCTTAGGGTCTACAGAGGCGATTCCTTTCTTT.

CDR3 sequence (DNA): TGTGCCAGCAGTTACCTGGGAATTGCTGGAAACACCATATATTTT. Translation gives CASSYLGIAGNTIYF. J is TRBJ1-3 and V is TRBV6-5; D not resolved. The germline gives CDR1 MNHEY, CDR2 SVGAGI. The V and J ends lost 2 bases and 2 bases respectively, with 10 bases between them. The CDR3 runs 15 residues.

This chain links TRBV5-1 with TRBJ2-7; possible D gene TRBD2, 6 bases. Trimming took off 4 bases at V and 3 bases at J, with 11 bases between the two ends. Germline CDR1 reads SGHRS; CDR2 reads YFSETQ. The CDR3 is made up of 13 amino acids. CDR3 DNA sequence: TGCGCCAGCAGCGTGGGGGGAAGCTACGAGCAGTACTTC. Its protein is CASSVGGSYEQYF.

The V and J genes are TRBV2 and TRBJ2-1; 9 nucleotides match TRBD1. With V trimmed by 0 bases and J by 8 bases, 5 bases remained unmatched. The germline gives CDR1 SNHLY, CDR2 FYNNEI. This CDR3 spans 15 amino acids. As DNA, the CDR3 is TGTGCCAGCAGTGAAGCGGGGACAGGGCATCATGAGCAGTTCTTC. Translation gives CASSEAGTGHHEQFF.

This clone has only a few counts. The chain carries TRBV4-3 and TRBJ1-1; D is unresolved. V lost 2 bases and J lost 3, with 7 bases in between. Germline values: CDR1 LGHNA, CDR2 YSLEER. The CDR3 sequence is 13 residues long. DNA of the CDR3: TGCGCCAGCAGCCAAAACATCCACACTGAAGCTTTCTTT. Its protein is CASSQNIHTEAFF.

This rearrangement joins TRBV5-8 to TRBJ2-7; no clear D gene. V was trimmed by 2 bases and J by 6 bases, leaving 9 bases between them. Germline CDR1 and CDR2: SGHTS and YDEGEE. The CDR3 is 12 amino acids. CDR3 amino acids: CASSFPRFEQYF. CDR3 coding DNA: TGTGCCAGCAGCTTCCCAAGATTCGAGCAGTACTTC.

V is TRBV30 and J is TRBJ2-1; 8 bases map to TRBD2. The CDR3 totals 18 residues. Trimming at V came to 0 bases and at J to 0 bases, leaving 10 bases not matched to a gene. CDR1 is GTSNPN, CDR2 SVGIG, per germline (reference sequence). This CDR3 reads CAWSVRSSGPSSYNEQFF. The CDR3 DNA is TGTGCCTGGAGTGTACGTTCTAGCGGGCCAAGCTCCTACAATGAGCAGTTCTTC.

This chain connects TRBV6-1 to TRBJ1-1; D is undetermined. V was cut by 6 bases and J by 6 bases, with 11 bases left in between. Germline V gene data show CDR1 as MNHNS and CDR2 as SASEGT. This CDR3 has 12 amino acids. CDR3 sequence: CASRPLMAEAFF. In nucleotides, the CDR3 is TGTGCCAGCAGACCTCTCATGGCTGAAGCTTTCTTT.

In DNA form, the CDR3 reads TGTGCCAGCAGTGTTCAGGGATATCAGCCCCAGCATTTT. Translating gives CASSVQGYQPQHF. The chain couples TRBV2 to TRBJ1-5; tentatively, D is TRBD1 (5 bases). The ends were cut back, 4 bases at V and 5 bases at J, with 9 bases in the middle. Germline loops: CDR1 SNHLY, CDR2 FYNNEI. This CDR3 region has 13 residues.

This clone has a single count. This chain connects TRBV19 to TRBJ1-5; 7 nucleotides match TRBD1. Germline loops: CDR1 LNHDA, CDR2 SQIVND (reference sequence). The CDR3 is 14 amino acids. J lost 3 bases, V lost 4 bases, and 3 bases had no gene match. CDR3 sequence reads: CASSTGQPNQPQHF. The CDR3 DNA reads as TGTGCCAGTAGTACGGGACAGCCCAATCAGCCCCAGCATTTT.

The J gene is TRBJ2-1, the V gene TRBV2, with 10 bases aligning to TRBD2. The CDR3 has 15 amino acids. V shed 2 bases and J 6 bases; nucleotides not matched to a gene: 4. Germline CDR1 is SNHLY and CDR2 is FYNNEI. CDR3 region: CASSERTSGPNEQFF. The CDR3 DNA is TGTGCCAGCAGTGAACGGACTAGCGGCCCCAATGAGCAGTTCTTC.

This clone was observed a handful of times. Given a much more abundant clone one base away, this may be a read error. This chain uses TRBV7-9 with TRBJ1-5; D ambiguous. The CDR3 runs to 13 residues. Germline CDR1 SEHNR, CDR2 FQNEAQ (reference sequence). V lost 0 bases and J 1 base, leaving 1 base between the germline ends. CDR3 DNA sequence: TGTGCCAGCAGCTTAGCCAGCAATCAGCCCCAGCATTTT. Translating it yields CASSLASNQPQHF.

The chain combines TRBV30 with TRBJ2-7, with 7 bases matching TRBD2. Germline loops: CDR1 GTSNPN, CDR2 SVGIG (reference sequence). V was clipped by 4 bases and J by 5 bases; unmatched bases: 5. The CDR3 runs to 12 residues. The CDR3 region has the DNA TGTGCCTGGAACTTCCGGGGGGACGAGCAGTACTTC. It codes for CAWNFRGDEQYF.

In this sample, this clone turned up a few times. The CDR3, as DNA: TGTGCCAGCACGCCGGGAGGGCTCCCAGAGACCCAGTACTTC. Its translation: CASTPGGLPETQYF. V usage is TRBV28 and J usage is TRBJ2-5, with 8 bases lining up with TRBD2. This CDR3 is built from 14 residues. Per the germline V gene, CDR1 is MDHEN and CDR2 is SYDVKM. V lost 7 bases, J lost 4 bases, and 8 bases stayed unmatched. Variable domain in full (rest from reference TRBV28 and TRBJ2-5): DVKVTQSSRYLVKRTGEKVFLECVQDMDHENMFWYRQDPGLGLRLIYFSYDVKMKEKGDIPEGYSVSREKKERFSLILESASTNQTSMYLCASTPGGLPETQYFGPGTRLLVL.

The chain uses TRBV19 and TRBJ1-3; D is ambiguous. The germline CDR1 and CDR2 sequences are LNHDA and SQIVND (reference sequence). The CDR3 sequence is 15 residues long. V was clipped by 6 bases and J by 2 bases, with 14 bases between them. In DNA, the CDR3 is TGTGCCAGTAGGGAGGGTATAACGGCTGGAAACACCATATATTTT. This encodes CASREGITAGNTIYF. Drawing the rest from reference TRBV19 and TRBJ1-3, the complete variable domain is DGGITQSPKYLFRKEGQNVTLSCEQNLNHDAMYWYRQDPGQGLRLIYYSQIVNDFQKGDIAEGYSVSREKKESFPLTVTSAQKNPTAFYLCASREGITAGNTIYFGEGSWLTVV.

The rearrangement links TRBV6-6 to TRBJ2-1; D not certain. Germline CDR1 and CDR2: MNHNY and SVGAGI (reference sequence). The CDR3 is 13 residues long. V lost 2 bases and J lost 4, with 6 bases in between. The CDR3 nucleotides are TGTGCCAGCAGTTACCCCGATTACAATGAGCAGTTCTTC. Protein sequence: CASSYPDYNEQFF.

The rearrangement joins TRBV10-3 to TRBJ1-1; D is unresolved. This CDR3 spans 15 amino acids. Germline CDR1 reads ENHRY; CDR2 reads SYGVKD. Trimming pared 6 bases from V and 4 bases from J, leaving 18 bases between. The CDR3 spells CAISATWGSVTEAFF. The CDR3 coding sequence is TGTGCCATCAGCGCGACTTGGGGTAGTGTCACTGAAGCTTTCTTT.

This chain's CDR3 is CAWSAPGQTGYTF. The DNA of the CDR3 is TGTGCCTGGAGTGCCCCAGGACAGACCGGCTACACCTTC. This chain uses TRBV30 with TRBJ1-2, with TRBD1 as a possible D gene (6 bases). Per germline, CDR1 GTSNPN and CDR2 SVGIG (reference sequence). This CDR3 has 13 amino acids. With 1 base removed from V and 8 bases from J, the gap between germline ends came to 14 bases.

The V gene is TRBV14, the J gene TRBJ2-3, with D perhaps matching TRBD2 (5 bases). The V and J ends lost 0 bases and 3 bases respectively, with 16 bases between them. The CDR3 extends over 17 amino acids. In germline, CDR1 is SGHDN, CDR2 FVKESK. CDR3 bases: TGTGCCAGCAGCCAAGATAAGGCAGGAGGTTGGACAGATACGCAGTATTTT. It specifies CASSQDKAGGWTDTQYF.

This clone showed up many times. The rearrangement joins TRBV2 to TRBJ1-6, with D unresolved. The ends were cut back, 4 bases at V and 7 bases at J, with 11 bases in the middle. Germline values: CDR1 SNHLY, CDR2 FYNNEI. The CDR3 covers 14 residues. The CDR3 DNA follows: TGTGCCAGCAGTGTTGAGGCTTGGAATTCACCCCTCCACTTT. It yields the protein CASSVEAWNSPLHF. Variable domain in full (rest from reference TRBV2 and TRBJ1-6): EPEVTQTPSHQVTQMGQEVILRCVPISNHLYFYWYRQILGQKVEFLVSFYNNEISEKSEIFDDQFSVERPDGSNFTLKIRSTKLEDSAMYFCASSVEAWNSPLHFGNGTRLTVT.

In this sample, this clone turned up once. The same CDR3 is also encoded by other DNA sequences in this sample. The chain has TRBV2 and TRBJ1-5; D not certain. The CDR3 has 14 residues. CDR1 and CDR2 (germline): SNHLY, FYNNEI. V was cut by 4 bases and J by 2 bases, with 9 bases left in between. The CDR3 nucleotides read TGTGCCAGCAGTGGGGGTGGTCGCAATCAGCCCCAGCATTTT. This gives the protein CASSGGGRNQPQHF.

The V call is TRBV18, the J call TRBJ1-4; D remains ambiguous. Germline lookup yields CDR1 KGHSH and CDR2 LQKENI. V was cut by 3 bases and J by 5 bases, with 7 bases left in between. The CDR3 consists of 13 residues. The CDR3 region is CASSPEVNEKLFF. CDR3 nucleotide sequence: TGTGCCAGCTCACCGGAGGTAAATGAAAAACTGTTTTTT.

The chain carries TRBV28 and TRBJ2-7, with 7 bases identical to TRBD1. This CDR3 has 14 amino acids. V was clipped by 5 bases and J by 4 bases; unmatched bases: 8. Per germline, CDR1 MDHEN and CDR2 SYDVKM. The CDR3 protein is CASSPSTGSYEQYF. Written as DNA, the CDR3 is TGTGCCAGCAGTCCCTCGACAGGGTCATACGAGCAGTACTTC.

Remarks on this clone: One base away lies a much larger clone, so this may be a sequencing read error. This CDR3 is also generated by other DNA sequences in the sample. CDR3 coding DNA: TGTGCCAGCAGCTTACTCGGATGGGGGACAGGGGGAATGAACACTGAAGCTTTCTTT. This sequence encodes CASSLLGWGTGGMNTEAFF. The V gene is TRBV7-9, the J gene TRBJ1-1, with 11 bases fitting TRBD1. J gave up 0 bases and V 2 bases, and 11 bases lay outside the gene matches. Per the germline V gene, CDR1 is SEHNR and CDR2 is FQNEAQ (reference sequence). This CDR3 is 19 amino acids long.